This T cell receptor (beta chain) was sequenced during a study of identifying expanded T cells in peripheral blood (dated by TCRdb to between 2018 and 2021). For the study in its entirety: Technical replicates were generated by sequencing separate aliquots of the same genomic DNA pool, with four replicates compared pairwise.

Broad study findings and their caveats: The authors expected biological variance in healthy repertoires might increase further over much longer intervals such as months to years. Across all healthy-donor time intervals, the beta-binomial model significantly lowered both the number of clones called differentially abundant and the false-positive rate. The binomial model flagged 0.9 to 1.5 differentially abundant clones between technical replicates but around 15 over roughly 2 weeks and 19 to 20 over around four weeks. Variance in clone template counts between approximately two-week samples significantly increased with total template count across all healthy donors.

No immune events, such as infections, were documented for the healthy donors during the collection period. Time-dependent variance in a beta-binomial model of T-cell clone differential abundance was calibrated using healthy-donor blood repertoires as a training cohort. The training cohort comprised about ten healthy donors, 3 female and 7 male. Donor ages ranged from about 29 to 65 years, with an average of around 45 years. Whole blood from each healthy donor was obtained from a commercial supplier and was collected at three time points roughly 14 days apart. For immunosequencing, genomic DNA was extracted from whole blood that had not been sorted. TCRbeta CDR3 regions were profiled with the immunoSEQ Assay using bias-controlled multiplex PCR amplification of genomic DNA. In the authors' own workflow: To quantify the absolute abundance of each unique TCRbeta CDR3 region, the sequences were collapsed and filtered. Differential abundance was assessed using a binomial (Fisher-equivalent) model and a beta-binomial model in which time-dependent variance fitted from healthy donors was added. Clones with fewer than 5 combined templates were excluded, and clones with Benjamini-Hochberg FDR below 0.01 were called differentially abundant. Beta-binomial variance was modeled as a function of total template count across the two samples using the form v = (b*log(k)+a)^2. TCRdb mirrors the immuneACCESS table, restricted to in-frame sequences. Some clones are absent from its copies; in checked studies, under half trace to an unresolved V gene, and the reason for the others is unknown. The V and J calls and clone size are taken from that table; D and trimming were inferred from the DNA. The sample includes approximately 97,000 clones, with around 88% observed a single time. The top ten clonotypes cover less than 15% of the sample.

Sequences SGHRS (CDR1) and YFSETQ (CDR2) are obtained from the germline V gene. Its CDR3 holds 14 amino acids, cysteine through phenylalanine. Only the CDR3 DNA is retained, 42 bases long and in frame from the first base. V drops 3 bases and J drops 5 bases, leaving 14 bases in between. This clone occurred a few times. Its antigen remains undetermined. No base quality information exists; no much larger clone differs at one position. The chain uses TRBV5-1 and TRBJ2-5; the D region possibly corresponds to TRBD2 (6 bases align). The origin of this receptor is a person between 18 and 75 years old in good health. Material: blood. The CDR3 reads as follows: CASSYTGDWETQYF. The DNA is TGCGCCAGCAGCTACACGGGGGATTGGGAGACCCAGTACTTC.